Shown below are 32 T cell receptor beta chains from a single sample sequenced in a study of CD8+ T cells in alopecia areata. The authors extracted RNA and reverse transcribed it into cDNA as the sequencing template. Produced via immunoSEQ multiplex PCR; TCRdb's table is partial and in-frame only. The table includes approximately 130,000 clones, roughly 50% detected once. Sequencing was carried out using NKG2D-low CD8+ T cells sorted from blood. The receptors were sampled from a human donor with alopecia areata.

The rearrangement uses TRBV4-2 and TRBJ2-6; 7 bases are shared with TRBD2. The CDR3 extends over 16 amino acids. V dropped 0 bases and J dropped 2; count of bases not matched to a gene: 1. Per germline, CDR1 LGHNA and CDR2 YNFKEQ. CDR3 region: CASSQEGGPGANVLTF. CDR3 DNA: TGTGCCAGCAGCCAAGAGGGAGGGCCTGGGGCCAACGTCCTGACTTTC.

A few counts support this clone. The J gene is TRBJ2-7, the V gene TRBV29-1, with 9 positions matching TRBD1. J was trimmed by 4 bases and V by 6 bases; bases with no gene match: 10. This CDR3 is 14 amino acids long. CDR1 is SQVTM and CDR2 is ANQGSEA in the germline V gene. This chain's CDR3 is CSVGSWDRVYEQYF. The CDR3 region has the DNA TGCAGCGTCGGGAGTTGGGACAGGGTATACGAGCAGTACTTC.

The CDR3 nucleotides read TGCGCCAGCAGGTTAGGCTACGAGCAGTACTTC. It translates to CASRLGYEQYF. The chain combines TRBV5-1 with TRBJ2-7; D unclear. Germline CDR1 SGHRS, CDR2 YFSETQ. The V end lost 5 bases, the J end lost 3 bases, and 6 bases lay between the germline ends. CDR3 size: 11 residues.

The chain links TRBV5-1 to TRBJ1-1, with a tentative D call TRBD1 (6 bases). The CDR3 runs 15 residues. The V gene lost 5 bases and the J gene lost 9 bases, with 23 bases spanning the gap. Germline CDR1 reads SGHRS; CDR2 reads YFSETQ. CDR3 DNA: TGCGCCAGCAGACCCTATTACAGGGACGGTTTGAAAGCTTTCTTT. Translation gives CASRPYYRDGLKAFF.

The J gene is TRBJ2-7, the V gene TRBV2; tentative D call: TRBD1 (6 bases). The CDR3 totals 16 residues. Germline CDR1 reads SNHLY; CDR2 reads FYNNEI. V was trimmed by 0 bases and J by 4 bases, leaving 16 bases between them. CDR3 loop: CASSEAHRTGLYEQYF. CDR3 sequence (DNA): TGTGCCAGCAGTGAAGCGCACCGTACAGGGCTGTACGAGCAGTACTTC. The full variable domain, completed using reference TRBV2 and TRBJ2-7, is EPEVTQTPSHQVTQMGQEVILRCVPISNHLYFYWYRQILGQKVEFLVSFYNNEISEKSEIFDDQFSVERPDGSNFTLKIRSTKLEDSAMYFCASSEAHRTGLYEQYFGPGTRLTVT.

The rearrangement links TRBV13 to TRBJ2-5, with TRBD1 as a possible D gene (7 bases). The CDR3 loop spans 16 amino acids. Trimming removed 5 bases at V and 3 bases at J, with 19 bases between. Germline lookup yields CDR1 PRHDT and CDR2 FYEKMQ (reference sequence). The CDR3 DNA reads TGTGCCAGCAGCCGAAGGCGTGGAGGGGGCGAAGAGACCCAGTACTTC. Its protein is CASSRRRGGGEETQYF.

The table lists this clone with a few counts. The chain combines TRBV29-1 with TRBJ1-2; 7 nucleotides align to TRBD1. Germline V gives CDR1 SQVTM, CDR2 ANQGSEA. V was pared by 7 bases and J by 8 bases, with 13 bases of the junction left unmatched. The CDR3 spans 13 residues. For the CDR3, the DNA is TGCAGCGGGCAGCTTACAGGGGATTCAGGCTACACCTTC. Protein sequence: CSGQLTGDSGYTF.

The V gene is TRBV29-1, the J gene TRBJ2-1; D remains unclear. The V gene's germline CDR1 is SQVTM and CDR2 ANQGSEA. With 2 bases removed from V and 6 bases from J, the gap between germline ends came to 11 bases. The CDR3 runs to 13 residues. This chain's CDR3 is CSVEFRDPNEQFF. CDR3 DNA: TGCAGCGTTGAATTCCGAGACCCCAATGAGCAGTTCTTC.

The J gene is TRBJ2-1, the V gene TRBV19; D is undetermined. This CDR3 comprises 11 residues. V was shortened by 3 bases and J by 10 bases, with 7 bases between the two germline ends. From germline, CDR1 is LNHDA and CDR2 SQIVND (reference sequence). The CDR3 nucleotides read TGTGCCAGTAGTATGAGGAACGAGCAGTTCTTC. Translating gives CASSMRNEQFF. Full variable domain (remainder filled in from reference TRBV19 and TRBJ2-1): DGGITQSPKYLFRKEGQNVTLSCEQNLNHDAMYWYRQDPGQGLRLIYYSQIVNDFQKGDIAEGYSVSREKKESFPLTVTSAQKNPTAFYLCASSMRNEQFFGPGTRLTVL.

This rearrangement joins TRBV29-1 to TRBJ2-7; 7 bases align to TRBD2. Germline V gives CDR1 SQVTM, CDR2 ANQGSEA. The length of the CDR3 is 14 residues. After removal of 7 bases from V and 3 bases from J, the junction contained 12 bases not matched to a gene. CDR3 coding DNA: TGCAGCGCCGCTTCCGGGACGGGGGGCTACGAGCAGTACTTC. Translation gives CSAASGTGGYEQYF.

This clone has a handful of counts. The chain joins TRBV29-1 to TRBJ2-7; maybe TRBD1 (5 bases). CDR3 length equals 14 residues. Germline-derived CDR1 and CDR2 are SQVTM and ANQGSEA. Trimming cost V 6 bases and J 6 bases, with 21 bases left between them. The CDR3 region is CSVEQVTERAEQYF. CDR3 coding DNA: TGCAGCGTGGAACAGGTAACGGAACGGGCCGAGCAGTACTTC.

V is TRBV28 and J is TRBJ2-7; D is possibly TRBD2 (5 bases). V shed 5 bases and J shed 6 bases, with 17 bases lying between them. Germline CDR1 reads MDHEN; CDR2 reads SYDVKM. The CDR3 extends over 14 amino acids. The DNA for the CDR3 is TGTGCCAGCAGTGAACTAGGCCTACAATCCGAGCAGTACTTC. Protein product: CASSELGLQSEQYF.

V and J are TRBV11-2 and TRBJ2-3; D possibly corresponds to TRBD1 (6 bases). V was cut by 1 base and J by 1 base, with 6 bases left in between. The CDR3 length is 14 residues. CDR1 is SGHAT and CDR2 is FQNNGV in the germline V gene. The CDR3 coding sequence is TGTGCCAGCAGCTTAGGGACAGGCACAGATACGCAGTATTTT. Translating it yields CASSLGTGTDTQYF. The full variable domain, its missing parts supplied by reference TRBV11-2 and TRBJ2-3, is EAGVAQSPRYKIIEKRQSVAFWCNPISGHATLYWYQQILGQGPKLLIQFQNNGVVDDSQLPKDRFSAERLKGVDSTLKIQPAKLEDSAVYLCASSLGTGTDTQYFGPGTRLTVL.

The CDR3 spells CASSQPGQPYNEQFF. The CDR3 region has the DNA TGCGCCAGCAGCCAACCGGGACAACCATACAATGAGCAGTTCTTC. The chain couples TRBV4-1 to TRBJ2-1, with D perhaps matching TRBD1 (6 bases). Trimming cost V 2 bases and J 4 bases, with 12 bases left between them. Germline V lookup: CDR1 MGHRA, CDR2 YSYEKL. The CDR3 has 15 amino acids.

This rearrangement joins TRBV27 to TRBJ2-1; TRBD2 is a possible D gene (6 bases). The germline V and J ends were trimmed by 3 bases and 6 bases, with 12 bases remaining between them. Germline CDR1 is MNHEY and CDR2 is SMNVEV (reference sequence). The CDR3 has 14 amino acids. The CDR3 DNA follows: TGTGCCAGCAGTTTCGACTGGGACTTCAATGAGCAGTTCTTC. Residues: CASSFDWDFNEQFF.

The chain employs TRBV28 and TRBJ2-3; the D is unclear. Trimming pared 6 bases from V and 6 bases from J, leaving 13 bases between. CDR3 length: 13 residues. Germline V gene lookup returns CDR1 MDHEN and CDR2 SYDVKM. DNA of the CDR3: TGTGCCAGCAGGCTCAGCCGCCCGGATACGCAGTATTTT. It yields the protein CASRLSRPDTQYF. The entire variable domain, with the rest obtained from reference TRBV28 and TRBJ2-3, is as follows: DVKVTQSSRYLVKRTGEKVFLECVQDMDHENMFWYRQDPGLGLRLIYFSYDVKMKEKGDIPEGYSVSREKKERFSLILESASTNQTSMYLCASRLSRPDTQYFGPGTRLTVL.

In nucleotides, the CDR3 is TGCAGCGTAATGGGGGCATTTCAAGAGACCCAGTACTTC. Its protein is CSVMGAFQETQYF. V usage is TRBV29-1 and J usage is TRBJ2-5, with a tentative D call TRBD1 (6 bases). V was shortened by 6 bases and J by 2 bases, with 13 bases between the two germline ends. The germline CDR1 and CDR2 sequences are SQVTM and ANQGSEA. The CDR3 is 13 amino acids.

This clone showed up just a few times. The chain couples TRBV29-1 to TRBJ2-3; D gene ambiguous. CDR1 and CDR2 (germline): SQVTM, ANQGSEA. V was cut by 6 bases and J by 3 bases, with 10 bases left in between. The CDR3 contains 12 residues. CDR3 region: CSVLDLTDTQYF. CDR3 DNA sequence: TGCAGCGTCCTTGATCTAACAGATACGCAGTATTTT.

The rearrangement links TRBV23-1 to TRBJ1-3, with D unclear. TRBV23-1 is labeled an ORF, and its function is uncertain. The CDR3 runs 17 residues. Trimming stripped 2 bases from V and 2 bases from J, with 16 bases between. This CDR3 reads CASSQVVRGGAGNTIYF. The CDR3 DNA sequence: TGCGCCAGCAGTCAAGTTGTACGGGGAGGAGCTGGAAACACCATATATTTT.

This clone was recorded a few times. This chain joins TRBV9 and TRBJ2-3, with 11 bases lining up with TRBD2. From germline, CDR1 is SGDLS and CDR2 YYNGEE. The CDR3 totals 15 residues. The V segment lost 3 bases and the J segment 4 bases; nucleotides outside the gene matches: 4. CDR3 region: CASSDTSGSPDTQYF. CDR3 DNA sequence: TGTGCCAGCAGCGATACTAGCGGGAGCCCAGATACGCAGTATTTT.

The sample holds one count of this clone. This sequence joins TRBV7-9 and TRBJ1-2; 8 bases fit TRBD1. Germline lookup yields CDR1 SEHNR and CDR2 FQNEAQ (reference sequence). V dropped 5 bases and J dropped 4; count of bases not matched to a gene: 9. The length of the CDR3 is 15 residues. CDR3: CASSTQGASGYGYTF. The CDR3 DNA is TGTGCCAGCAGCACCCAGGGGGCTAGTGGCTATGGCTACACCTTC.

The chain is built from TRBV29-1 and TRBJ2-7; weak D call: TRBD2 (5 bases). V was cut by 4 bases and J by 2 bases, with 21 bases left in between. This CDR3 is built from 16 residues. Looked up from germline, CDR1 is SQVTM and CDR2 is ANQGSEA. The CDR3 DNA follows: TGCAGCGTTGGGGCTGGAGGACCCGGGAAACCCTACGAGCAGTACTTC. This encodes CSVGAGGPGKPYEQYF.

This clone was observed a few times. The chain links TRBV4-1 to TRBJ2-2; D is unresolved. Trimming left V 0 bases short and J 5 bases short, with 10 bases between. This CDR3 is built from 15 residues. Germline-derived CDR1 and CDR2 are MGHRA and YSYEKL. CDR3 coding DNA: TGCGCCAGCAGCCAAGATACGACGATTACCGGGGAGCTGTTTTTT. It yields the protein CASSQDTTITGELFF.

The chain is built from TRBV30 and TRBJ1-4, with a tentative D call TRBD1 (6 bases). With 4 bases removed from V and 5 bases from J, the gap between germline ends came to 14 bases. Germline V lookup: CDR1 GTSNPN, CDR2 SVGIG (reference sequence). CDR3 length equals 14 residues. DNA of the CDR3: TGTGCCTGGACCGGGGGGCGGGAGAATGAAAAACTGTTTTTT. It specifies CAWTGGRENEKLFF.

This chain connects TRBV25-1 to TRBJ2-1, with TRBD2 as a possible D gene (5 bases). This CDR3 has 15 residues. V was shortened by 5 bases and J by 6 bases, with 17 bases between the two germline ends. Germline CDR1 MGHDK, CDR2 SYGVNS. CDR3 protein: CASSLRDGLLNEQFF. CDR3 DNA: TGTGCCAGCAGTCTCCGTGATGGACTCCTCAATGAGCAGTTCTTC.

The J gene is TRBJ1-2, the V gene TRBV29-1; D might be TRBD1 (5 bases). Germline lookup yields CDR1 SQVTM and CDR2 ANQGSEA. The V and J ends lost 3 bases and 0 bases respectively, with 11 bases between them. This CDR3 is built from 14 residues. The CDR3 nucleotides are TGCAGCGTTGAGGAGGGACCAGCTAACTATGGCTACACCTTC. Its translation: CSVEEGPANYGYTF. The full variable domain, completed using reference TRBV29-1 and TRBJ1-2, is SAVISQKPSRDICQRGTSLTIQCQVDSQVTMMFWYRQQPGQSLTLIATANQGSEATYESGFVIDKFPISRPNLTFSTLTVSNMSPEDSSIYLCSVEEGPANYGYTFGSGTRLTVV.

This clone has more than one count but fewer than ten. V usage is TRBV14 and J usage is TRBJ2-1, with D possibly being TRBD1 (6 bases). V gave up 4 bases and J gave up 7 bases, with 14 bases separating them. The germline V gene encodes CDR1 SGHDN and CDR2 FVKESK. This CDR3 has 14 amino acids. CDR3 protein: CASSLGQWWNEQFF. The CDR3 DNA reads TGTGCCAGCAGCCTCGGACAGTGGTGGAATGAGCAGTTCTTC.

The chain uses TRBV7-9 and TRBJ2-7; the D is unclear. CDR3 length equals 11 residues. V was trimmed by 3 bases and J by 6 bases, leaving 6 bases between them. The germline V gene encodes CDR1 SEHNR and CDR2 FQNEAQ (reference sequence). DNA for the CDR3: TGTGCCAGCAGCTTCATCGCCGAGCAGTACTTC. As protein: CASSFIAEQYF.

This clone has more than one count but fewer than ten. The rearrangement links TRBV29-1 to TRBJ2-2; the match to TRBD1 covers 8 bases. Germline CDR1 is SQVTM and CDR2 is ANQGSEA. Germline trimming cut 6 bases from V and 3 bases from J; bases unmatched to any gene: 3. This CDR3 spans 13 amino acids. CDR3 region: CSVGQAYTGELFF. The CDR3 DNA sequence: TGCAGCGTGGGACAGGCCTACACCGGGGAGCTGTTTTTT.

This clone has just a few counts. The chain combines TRBV7-9 with TRBJ2-1, with TRBD1 as a possible D gene (5 bases). The CDR3 sequence is 13 residues long. Germline V gene sequence: CDR1 SEHNR, CDR2 FQNEAQ (reference sequence). Trimming cost V 3 bases and J 8 bases, with 11 bases left between them. The CDR3 region is CASSFPGYDEQFF. CDR3 nucleotide sequence: TGTGCCAGCAGCTTCCCAGGGTACGATGAGCAGTTCTTC.

The J gene is TRBJ1-1, the V gene TRBV29-1; no definite D call. The ends were cut back, 4 bases at V and 6 bases at J, with 9 bases in the middle. Germline lookup yields CDR1 SQVTM and CDR2 ANQGSEA. The CDR3 runs to 11 residues. The CDR3 DNA is TGCAGCGTTGTGGAGGCGTCTGAAGCTTTCTTT. This gives the protein CSVVEASEAFF.

In this sample, this clone turned up once. V and J are TRBV29-1 and TRBJ1-5; 7 bases match TRBD1. The CDR3 is 13 residues long. Germline-derived CDR1 and CDR2 are SQVTM and ANQGSEA. V lost 7 bases to trimming and J lost 6 bases; unmatched junction nucleotides: 9. The CDR3 region is CSAKTGFAQPQHF. The CDR3 DNA follows: TGCAGCGCTAAGACAGGGTTTGCTCAGCCCCAGCATTTT.